The subject of this entry is one T cell receptor (beta chain). V shed 7 bases and J shed 4 bases, with 16 bases lying between them. The CDR3 totals 13 residues. The germline CDR1 and CDR2 sequences are SQVTM and ANQGSEA. The authors' processing: Cell counts per sample came from amplifying reference gene primers. The assay was immunoSEQ multiplex PCR, and TCRdb's table has in-frame clones only and misses some. V and J calls and clone size are as listed in that table; D and trimming were resolved from the DNA. Found here are about 180,000 clones, around 86% of them singletons; the top ten hold under 9.5%. The data stem from a study of blood T cell repertoires in COVID-19. Overall study context: T cells, B-cell-depleted T cells, or PBMCs supplied cDNA or gDNA.

The specimen sequenced was peripheral blood. The chain combines TRBV29-1 with TRBJ1-2; TRBD1 might be the D (6 bases). This clonotype was sampled from a man aged 45-65 years with active or convalescent COVID-19. This chain's CDR3 is CSAPAGGSYGYTF. CDR3 in DNA: TGCAGCGCCCCCGCTGGGGGCAGCTATGGCTACACCTTC. Drawing the rest from reference TRBV29-1 and TRBJ1-2, the complete variable domain is SAVISQKPSRDICQRGTSLTIQCQVDSQVTMMFWYRQQPGQSLTLIATANQGSEATYESGFVIDKFPISRPNLTFSTLTVSNMSPEDSSIYLCSAPAGGSYGYTFGSGTRLTVV.